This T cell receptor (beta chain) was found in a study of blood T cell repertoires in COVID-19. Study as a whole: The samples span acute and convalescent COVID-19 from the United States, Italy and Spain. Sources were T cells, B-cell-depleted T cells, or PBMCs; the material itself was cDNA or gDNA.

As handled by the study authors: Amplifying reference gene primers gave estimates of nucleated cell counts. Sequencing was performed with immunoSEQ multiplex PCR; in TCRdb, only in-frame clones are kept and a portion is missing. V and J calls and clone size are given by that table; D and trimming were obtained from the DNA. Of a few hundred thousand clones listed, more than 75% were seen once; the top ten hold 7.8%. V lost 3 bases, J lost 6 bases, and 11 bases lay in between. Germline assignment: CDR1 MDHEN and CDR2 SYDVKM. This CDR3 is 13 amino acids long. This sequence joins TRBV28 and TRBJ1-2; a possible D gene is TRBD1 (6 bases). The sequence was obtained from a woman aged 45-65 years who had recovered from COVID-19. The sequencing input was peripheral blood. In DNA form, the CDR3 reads TGTGCCAGCAGTTTCTCAGGGGTGCATGGCTACACCTTC. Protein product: CASSFSGVHGYTF.